The entry that follows covers one T cell receptor (beta chain) sequence. Its specificity is not known. From germline, CDR1 is MNHEY and CDR2 SMNVEV (reference sequence). V was trimmed by 9 bases and J by 1 base, leaving 13 bases between them. There are 14 residues in the CDR3. These data originate in a study of CD8+ T cells in alopecia areata. Sequencing used cDNA as its template, made by extracting RNA and reverse transcribing it. Repertoires were generated with immunoSEQ multiplex PCR, while TCRdb's copy carries only in-frame clones and drops some. The sample lists roughly 140,000 clones; around half were seen once. Study-wide results and caveats: Whereas mice showed it more clearly, TCR sharing across patients was murkier, possibly because of HLA.

The TCR originated in a human donor with alopecia areata. V and J are TRBV27 and TRBJ1-5, with D uncertain. This specimen was CD8+ T cells sorted from blood, taken at week 0. The CDR3 spells CASRDFESNQPQHF. The CDR3 DNA reads TGTGCCAGTAGGGATTTTGAGAGCAATCAGCCCCAGCATTTT.